The 21 T cell receptor beta chains below all came from one sample that was sequenced in a study of cytomegalovirus exposure and HLA in healthy donors. Both 60 Vbeta primers and 13 Jbeta primers went into the PCR. Method: immunoSEQ multiplex PCR; TCRdb's copy keeps in-frame clones and lacks some. The table includes approximately 140,000 clones, 80% detected once. Specimen: PBMCs. All receptors come from a male donor in good health and CMV-seronegative.

The chain has TRBV4-1 and TRBJ2-3; D gene ambiguous. Per the germline V gene, CDR1 is MGHRA and CDR2 is YSYEKL. V was cut by 5 bases and J by 0 bases, with 15 bases left in between. This CDR3 comprises 16 residues. The CDR3 DNA reads TGCGCCAGCAGCGATATAAACTTAGTAAGCACAGATACGCAGTATTTT. Translating it yields CASSDINLVSTDTQYF.

The chain links TRBV11-1 to TRBJ1-6; D not resolved. CDR1 and CDR2 from the germline V gene are SGHAT and FQDESV (reference sequence). This CDR3 region has 16 residues. V was shortened by 2 bases and J by 4 bases, with 12 bases between the two germline ends. The CDR3: CASSLKDGLYNSPLHF. CDR3 DNA: TGTGCCAGCAGCTTAAAGGACGGACTTTATAATTCACCCCTCCACTTT.

This chain uses TRBV15 with TRBJ1-5; a possible D gene is TRBD1 (5 bases). This CDR3 has 15 residues. Trimming took 1 base from V and 2 from J, leaving 9 bases between them. Per the germline V gene, CDR1 is LNHNV and CDR2 is YYDKDF (reference sequence). CDR3 sequence: CATSRGQGGNQPQHF. In DNA form, the CDR3 reads TGTGCCACCAGCAGAGGGCAGGGTGGCAATCAGCCCCAGCATTTT.

The genes are TRBV2 and TRBJ1-2; TRBD1 aligns across 9 bases. Trimming at V came to 7 bases and at J to 4 bases, leaving 7 bases not matched to a gene. CDR1 SNHLY and CDR2 FYNNEI come from the germline V gene. This CDR3 region has 14 residues. In DNA form, the CDR3 reads TGTGCCAGCATTAGACAGGGGGGATTCTATGGCTACACCTTC. It yields the protein CASIRQGGFYGYTF.

The chain is built from TRBV7-2 and TRBJ1-2, with 8 nucleotides matching TRBD1. The CDR3 contains 14 residues. The germline gives CDR1 SGHTA, CDR2 FQGNSA. After removal of 1 base from V and 7 bases from J, the junction contained 5 bases not matched to a gene. The CDR3 sequence: CASSLDAGGGGYTF. The CDR3, as DNA: TGTGCCAGCAGCTTAGATGCAGGGGGCGGTGGCTACACCTTC. Using reference TRBV7-2 and TRBJ1-2 for the parts outside the CDR3, the full variable domain is GAGVSQSPSNKVTEKGKDVELRCDPISGHTALYWYRQSLGQGLEFLIYFQGNSAPDKSGLPSDRFSAERTGGSVSTLTIQRTQQEDSAVYLCASSLDAGGGGYTFGSGTRLTVV.

The chain carries TRBV21-1 and TRBJ2-5; the tabulated D call, TRBD1, remains unverified against the DNA. TRBV21-1 is marked as a pseudogene. There are 14 residues in the CDR3. As DNA, the CDR3 is TGTGCCAGCAGCTCCAGGGGGTTCGGGGAGACCCAGTACTTC. Protein product: CASSSRGFGETQYF.

The CDR3, as DNA: TGTGCCAGCAGCTCTACAGGGAGAGATGAAAAACTGTTTTTT. Translation: CASSSTGRDEKLFF. This chain connects TRBV7-9 to TRBJ1-4, with D maybe TRBD1 (6 bases). This CDR3 spans 14 amino acids. V lost 4 bases and J 6 bases, leaving 12 bases between the germline ends. The germline gives CDR1 SEHNR, CDR2 FQNEAQ (reference sequence).

The V gene is TRBV27, the J gene TRBJ2-5; D is uncertain. Germline V gene lookup returns CDR1 MNHEY and CDR2 SMNVEV (reference sequence). The CDR3 is made up of 14 amino acids. V gave up 2 bases and J gave up 7 bases, with 14 bases separating them. The CDR3 protein is CASSLDGDSVTQYF. DNA for the CDR3: TGTGCCAGCAGTTTAGACGGAGACTCGGTGACCCAGTACTTC.

The rearrangement links TRBV7-2 to TRBJ2-7; 7 nucleotides agree with TRBD2. With V trimmed by 4 bases and J by 3 bases, 6 bases remained unmatched. This CDR3 is built from 14 residues. Looked up from germline, CDR1 is SGHTA and CDR2 is FQGNSA. Here the CDR3 DNA reads TGTGCCAGCAGCTCCCTAGCGGAGGGCTACGAGCAGTACTTC. Its protein is CASSSLAEGYEQYF.

The rearrangement links TRBV18 to TRBJ1-2, with D possibly matching TRBD1 (5 bases). The V end was cut by 5 bases, the J end by 4 bases, with 14 bases between. The CDR3 spans 14 residues. CDR1 and CDR2 (germline): KGHSH, LQKENI. As DNA, the CDR3 is TGTGCCAGCTCATTTAGCACGGGGGTCTATGGCTACACCTTC. It translates to CASSFSTGVYGYTF.

The chain is built from TRBV6-6 and TRBJ2-7; D is perhaps TRBD1 (5 bases). Trimming took 8 bases from V and 7 from J, leaving 12 bases between them. This CDR3 has 11 residues. The germline V gene encodes CDR1 MNHNY and CDR2 SVGAGI (reference sequence). The CDR3 reads CASGAGREQYF. The CDR3 bases are TGTGCCAGCGGGGCAGGACGGGAGCAGTACTTC.

This sequence joins TRBV11-2 and TRBJ2-3; 8 bases line up with TRBD2. Germline assignment: CDR1 SGHAT and CDR2 FQNNGV. The CDR3 is 13 amino acids. Unmatched junction bases numbered 5, after V lost 3 bases and J lost 9 bases. CDR3 in DNA: TGTGCCAGCAGCTTTTCGACTAGCGTCACGCAGTATTTT. Protein product: CASSFSTSVTQYF.

CDR3 in amino acids: CASRHRGGTEAFF. DNA for the CDR3: TGTGCCAGCAGACACAGGGGGGGGACTGAAGCTTTCTTT. The rearrangement links TRBV6-1 to TRBJ1-1, with 8 positions matching TRBD1. This CDR3 is built from 13 residues. Germline CDR1 MNHNS, CDR2 SASEGT. Losses at the gene ends were 6 bases for V and 5 bases for J; bases not matched to a gene: 5.

This CDR3 is CASSADWVNSPLHF. The CDR3 coding sequence is TGTGCCAGCAGCGCCGACTGGGTAAATTCACCCCTCCACTTT. This chain connects TRBV9 to TRBJ1-6; D is ambiguous. This CDR3 comprises 14 residues. Germline V CDR1 and CDR2: SGDLS, YYNGEE. With 3 bases removed from V and 7 bases from J, the gap between germline ends came to 11 bases.

This clone showed up just a few times. Other nucleotide sequences from this sample produce the same CDR3. The J gene is TRBJ1-1, the V gene TRBV7-9; TRBD1 is a possible D gene (6 bases). Trimming removed 0 bases at V and 5 bases at J, with 10 bases between. This CDR3 has 14 residues. The germline V gene has CDR1 SEHNR and CDR2 FQNEAQ (reference sequence). CDR3 DNA sequence: TGTGCCAGCAGCTTAGCAGGGGGAGGGACTGAAGCTTTCTTT. Encoded protein: CASSLAGGGTEAFF.

The CDR3 spells CASSQRQGPHEQYF. CDR3 DNA sequence: TGCGCCAGCAGCCAGCGACAGGGGCCGCACGAGCAGTACTTC. The chain combines TRBV4-3 with TRBJ2-7; TRBD1 matches 8 bases. V shed 3 bases and J 5 bases; nucleotides not matched to a gene: 6. Per the germline V gene, CDR1 is LGHNA and CDR2 is YSLEER. This CDR3 is built from 14 residues.

CDR3 sequence: CAGFFSRGAKNIQYF. Written as DNA, the CDR3 is TGCGCCGGCTTCTTCAGTAGGGGAGCCAAAAACATTCAGTACTTC. V gene TRBV10-2 combines with J gene TRBJ2-4, with D possibly matching TRBD1 (5 bases). Trimming left V 11 bases short and J 0 bases short, with 17 bases between. Per germline, CDR1 WSHSY and CDR2 SAAADI. The CDR3 loop spans 15 amino acids.

The V and J genes are TRBV7-6 and TRBJ2-3; D remains ambiguous. With 2 bases removed from V and 2 bases from J, the gap between germline ends came to 5 bases. This CDR3 spans 13 amino acids. From germline, CDR1 is SGHVS and CDR2 FNYEAQ. In nucleotides, the CDR3 is TGTGCCAGCAGCTTACTTCCCACAGATACGCAGTATTTT. As protein: CASSLLPTDTQYF.

This rearrangement joins TRBV7-3 to TRBJ2-3, with TRBD2 matching over 9 bases. The CDR3 is made up of 16 amino acids. The germline gives CDR1 SGHTA, CDR2 FQGTGA. The trim removed 0 bases at V and 6 bases at J, leaving 7 bases unmatched. Here the CDR3 reads CASSLTSGGGVDTQYF. CDR3 sequence (DNA): TGTGCCAGCAGCTTAACGTCCGGCGGGGGGGTCGATACGCAGTATTTT.

Note on this clone: The identical CDR3 is also encoded by other nucleotide sequences in the sample. This rearrangement joins TRBV10-2 to TRBJ1-5; 7 positions match TRBD1. The ends lost 5 bases at V and 4 bases at J; junction bases unmatched: 11. The CDR3 runs to 16 residues. CDR1 and CDR2 from the germline V gene are WSHSY and SAAADI. CDR3 in DNA: TGCGCCAGCAGTACTGCAGGGGGAGAATGGAATCAGCCCCAGCATTTT. As protein: CASSTAGGEWNQPQHF.

The CDR3 reads CASANSGVGTDTQYF. The DNA of the CDR3 is TGTGCCAGCGCCAACTCCGGGGTGGGCACAGATACGCAGTATTTT. The chain is built from TRBV18 and TRBJ2-3; D is perhaps TRBD2 (5 bases). CDR1 and CDR2 (germline): KGHSH, LQKENI. The V and J ends lost 8 bases and 1 base respectively, with 16 bases between them. The CDR3 contains 15 residues.